This TCR beta chain originates from a study of OX40 agonist ivuxolimab in advanced cancers. Systemic immunosuppression or autoimmune disease history was grounds to exclude patients. V was pared by 8 bases and J by 3 bases, with 3 bases of the junction left unmatched. The CDR3 extends over 14 amino acids. CDR1 and CDR2 from the germline V gene are ENHRY and SYGVKD. Measured with immunoSEQ multiplex PCR; TCRdb has only the in-frame clones, and not every one. The sample lists fewer than 25,000 clones, about 88% occurring once. This chain connects TRBV10-3 to TRBJ2-7, with TRBD2 identical over 14 bases. The input for sequencing was CD4+ or CD8+ T cells sorted from blood, taken in a trial of the OX40 agonist ivuxolimab. This TCR came from an adult with an advanced solid tumor such as melanoma, head and neck, liver or kidney cancer. CDR3 nucleotide sequence: TGTGCCATCTCGGGACTAGCGGGGGTCTACGAGCAGTACTTC. Protein product: CAISGLAGVYEQYF.